Many counts were recorded for the clone carrying this TCR beta chain. Its antigen is currently unknown. The J segment lost 7 bases and the V segment lost 8 bases, leaving 4 bases of the junction unmatched. The CDR3 sequence is 12 residues long. CDR1 MGHDK and CDR2 SYGVNS come from the germline V gene. The sample is drawn from a study of Graves' ophthalmopathy and Graves' hyperthyroidism. Study-wide points: Ophthalmopathy progression predictions by the model showed 72.22% specificity and approximately 67% sensitivity.

It was on clinical symptoms, serum thyroxine, TRAb, thyroid ultrasound and orbital computed tomography that diagnosis relied. Researchers took RNA transcripts and amplified TCR beta CDR3 regions from them. Following a first-round RT-PCR that used HTBI primers, a second-round multiplex PCR was carried out. TCRdb reanalysed the multiplex PCR reads using MiXCR and keeps one entry per CDR3 protein. The table has about 1.2 million distinct CDR3 sequences, 35% to 45% seen once; the top ten hold around 10%. The chain is built from TRBV25-1 and TRBJ1-4, with 7 bases that match TRBD1. The source material was peripheral blood or thyroid tissue (not recorded which). The TCR comes from an adult man with Graves' hyperthyroidism. CDR3 DNA sequence: TGTGCCAGCTGGGACAGCGGTGAAAAACTGTTTTTT. Its protein is CASWDSGEKLFF.